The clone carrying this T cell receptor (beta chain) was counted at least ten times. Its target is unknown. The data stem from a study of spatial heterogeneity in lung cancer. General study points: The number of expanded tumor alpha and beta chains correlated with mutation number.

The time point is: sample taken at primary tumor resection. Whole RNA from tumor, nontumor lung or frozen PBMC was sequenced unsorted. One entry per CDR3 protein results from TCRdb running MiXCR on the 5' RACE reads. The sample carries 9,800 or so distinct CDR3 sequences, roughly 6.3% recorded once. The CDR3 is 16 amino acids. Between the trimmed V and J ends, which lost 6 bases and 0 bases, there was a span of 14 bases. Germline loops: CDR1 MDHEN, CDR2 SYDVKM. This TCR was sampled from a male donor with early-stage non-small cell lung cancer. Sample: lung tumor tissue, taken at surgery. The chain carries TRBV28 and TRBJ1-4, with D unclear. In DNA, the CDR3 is TGTGCCAGCAGCCTCCAGACCGCCCCAACTAATGAAAAACTGTTTTTT. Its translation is CASSLQTAPTNEKLFF.